This T cell receptor (beta chain) derives from a study of cytomegalovirus exposure and HLA in healthy donors. Study results and caveats: With later analysis, a missense DCLRE1C variant became linked to TCR beta V- and J-gene trimming. Solely CMV serostatus was available to characterize immune exposure.

The junction had 3 bases not matched to a gene; V was cut back by 8 bases and J by 1 base. Germline V CDR1 and CDR2: MNHNY, SVGAGI (reference sequence). The CDR3 covers 14 residues. Those who donated were healthy bone marrow donors. A single count supports this clone. The antigen remains undetermined. This PCR relied on a set of 60 Vbeta primers and 13 Jbeta primers. Some clones are missing from TCRdb's copy, which holds only in-frame ones; the method was immunoSEQ multiplex PCR. Seen here are around 99,000 clones, approximately 71% observed once, and the top ten hold around 5.4%. The sample taken for sequencing was PBMCs. The receptor's source is a woman in her seventies in good health and CMV-seropositive. V usage is TRBV6-6 and J usage is TRBJ2-3, with 10 bases fitting TRBD2. CDR3 in amino acids: CASGTSGGTDTQYF. CDR3 bases: TGTGCCAGCGGCACTAGCGGGGGCACAGATACGCAGTATTTT.